This T cell receptor beta chain emerged from a study of T cell responses to AZD1222 COVID-19 vaccine. Clones were sequenced by immunoSEQ multiplex PCR, and TCRdb holds only the in-frame ones, with some missing. The sample has approximately 120,000 clones; more than 85% are singletons. Trimming removed 1 base at V and 2 bases at J, with 4 bases between. Germline CDR1 reads SGHTA; CDR2 reads FQGNSA. The CDR3 spans 13 residues. The material sequenced was peripheral blood, taken on day 0 of AZD1222 vaccination. The gene calls are TRBV7-2 and TRBJ2-3, with no clear D. The receptor was derived from an adult in good health. The CDR3 is CASSLVVTDTQYF. CDR3 coding DNA: TGTGCCAGCAGCTTAGTCGTCACAGATACGCAGTATTTT.